The 14 T cell receptor beta chains below all came from one sample that was sequenced in a study of T cell responses to AZD1222 COVID-19 vaccine. Sequencing used immunoSEQ multiplex PCR; TCRdb keeps in-frame clones, though not all of them. The table has roughly 140,000 clones, 90% seen once. The material was peripheral blood, obtained 28 days after the second AZD1222 dose. Receptors originate from an adult who received the AZD1222 COVID-19 vaccine.

The V gene is TRBV4-1, the J gene TRBJ1-1, with D unresolved. The CDR3 is 15 amino acids. Germline V gives CDR1 MGHRA, CDR2 YSYEKL. V dropped 0 bases and J dropped 1 base, with 9 bases sitting between them. CDR3 region: CASSQEPRANTEAFF. DNA for the CDR3: TGCGCCAGCAGCCAAGAGCCAAGGGCGAACACTGAAGCTTTCTTT.

The chain has TRBV18 and TRBJ1-1, with D perhaps matching TRBD1 (6 bases). The CDR3 loop spans 14 amino acids. V was cut by 4 bases and J by 5 bases, with 14 bases left in between. Germline V gives CDR1 KGHSH, CDR2 LQKENI. The CDR3 sequence is CASSHPGAKTEAFF. CDR3 bases: TGTGCCAGCTCACATCCGGGGGCGAAGACTGAAGCTTTCTTT.

V and J are TRBV10-3 and TRBJ2-1, with unresolved D. Germline CDR1 reads ENHRY; CDR2 reads SYGVKD. With 6 bases removed from V and 5 bases from J, the gap between germline ends came to 11 bases. The CDR3 is made up of 13 amino acids. The DNA of the CDR3 is TGTGCCATCAGCGCAGGACCTGACAATGAGCAGTTCTTC. Residues: CAISAGPDNEQFF.

This chain's CDR3 is CASSYQTGAGNTIYF. As DNA, the CDR3 is TGTGCCAGCAGCTACCAGACAGGGGCTGGAAACACCATATATTTT. The chain employs TRBV9 and TRBJ1-3; 8 positions agree with TRBD1. The CDR3 has 15 residues. V was pared by 4 bases and J by 2 bases, with 5 bases of the junction left unmatched. CDR1 is SGDLS and CDR2 is YYNGEE in the germline V gene.

The chain employs TRBV7-2 and TRBJ2-1; 8 bases align to TRBD2. Germline V CDR1 and CDR2: SGHTA, FQGNSA. The CDR3 covers 18 residues. Trimming removed 2 bases from V and 8 bases from J; junction bases left unmatched: 17. The CDR3 bases are TGTGCCAGCAGCTTAATCTACCACGGGACTAGGGCTAGTGATGAGCAGTTCTTC. Encoded protein: CASSLIYHGTRASDEQFF.

V gene TRBV28 combines with J gene TRBJ1-2; TRBD1 agrees at 7 bases. CDR1 is MDHEN and CDR2 is SYDVKM in the germline V gene. The CDR3 is 12 residues long. V trimming: 3 bases; J trimming: 8 bases; junction bases outside the gene matches: 3. The CDR3 protein is CASSFRGLGYTF. The CDR3 DNA reads TGTGCCAGCAGTTTTAGGGGGCTGGGCTACACCTTC.

The V gene is TRBV9, the J gene TRBJ2-7; tentatively, D is TRBD1 or TRBD2 (5 bases each). The CDR3 has 15 amino acids. With 0 bases removed from V and 5 bases from J, the gap between germline ends came to 15 bases. Germline V lookup: CDR1 SGDLS, CDR2 YYNGEE. The CDR3: CASSVGSGLVNEQYF. The CDR3 nucleotides read TGTGCCAGCAGCGTAGGGTCGGGGCTTGTCAACGAGCAGTACTTC.

The CDR3 DNA reads TGTGCCAGCAGCTTGGACCCGAACACTGAAGCTTTCTTT. This encodes CASSLDPNTEAFF. The chain joins TRBV5-6 to TRBJ1-1; D not resolved. Germline CDR1 SGHDT, CDR2 YYEEEE. V lost 0 bases and J lost 1, with 4 bases in between. The CDR3 covers 13 residues.

The gene calls are TRBV29-1 and TRBJ1-1; 7 bases map to TRBD1. Per germline, CDR1 SQVTM and CDR2 ANQGSEA. The V and J ends lost 7 bases and 4 bases, in that order; junction bases with no gene match: 6. This CDR3 has 12 amino acids. CDR3: CSGRAGGTEAFF. CDR3 in DNA: TGCAGCGGTAGGGCAGGGGGCACTGAAGCTTTCTTT.

This chain links TRBV11-3 with TRBJ1-1; TRBD1 aligns across 7 bases. The germline gives CDR1 SGHNT, CDR2 YENEEA. This CDR3 spans 13 amino acids. V lost 5 bases, J lost 4 bases, and 4 bases stayed unmatched. The DNA for the CDR3 is TGTGCCAGCAGCGCGGACAGGCTCACTGAAGCTTTCTTT. Protein: CASSADRLTEAFF.

This chain uses TRBV6-4 with TRBJ2-2; D may be TRBD2 (6 bases). Looked up from germline, CDR1 is MRHNA and CDR2 is SNTAGT. This CDR3 comprises 14 residues. Trimming cost V 6 bases and J 4 bases, with 12 bases left between them. The CDR3 spells CASRPTSITGELFF. As DNA, the CDR3 is TGTGCCAGCAGACCCACTAGCATCACCGGGGAGCTGTTTTTT.

This chain connects TRBV11-2 to TRBJ2-7; D assignment may be TRBD1 or TRBD2 (5 bases each). V lost 5 bases, J lost 4 bases, and 21 bases lay in between. Germline V gene sequence: CDR1 SGHAT, CDR2 FQNNGV. The CDR3 runs to 16 residues. The CDR3 DNA reads TGTGCCAGCAGCCCTCACTTACCGGGACCATCATACGAGCAGTACTTC. It codes for CASSPHLPGPSYEQYF.

The chain joins TRBV19 to TRBJ1-5; D is perhaps TRBD1 (6 bases). CDR3 length equals 14 residues. CDR1 LNHDA and CDR2 SQIVND come from the germline V gene (reference sequence). V was clipped by 4 bases and J by 2 bases, with 9 bases between them. The CDR3 region has the DNA TGTGCCAGTAGTACCAGACAGGGCAATCAGCCCCAGCATTTT. Its translation is CASSTRQGNQPQHF.

The rearrangement links TRBV7-7 to TRBJ1-5, with D maybe TRBD1 (5 bases). V was clipped by 6 bases and J by 5 bases, with 20 bases between them. CDR1 and CDR2 from the germline V gene are SSHAT and FNYEAQ (reference sequence). The CDR3 contains 16 residues. Here the CDR3 DNA reads TGTGCCAGCAGTTTTACCGGGACGACTCGATATCAGCCCCAGCATTTT. Protein sequence: CASSFTGTTRYQPQHF.